The clone carrying this TCR beta chain has a handful of counts. The antigen is not known. The data originate from a study of HIV-infected children after antiretroviral therapy interruption. Study overall: Four children interrupted treatment; four stayed on continuous treatment. Continuous-treatment samples came from weeks 0, 48 and 150.

Trimming shortened V by 0 bases and J by 3 bases, and 12 bases separated the two germline ends. CDR3 size: 16 residues. In germline, CDR1 is MGHRA, CDR2 YSYEKL. The TCR library was built from RNA with a 3' RACE protocol and unique molecular identifiers. TCRdb reprocessed the 3' RACE reads with MiXCR, giving one entry per CDR3 protein. The sample carries more than 85,000 distinct CDR3 sequences, about 7% recorded once. Findings and caveats of the study: Minor non-naive CD45RA+ populations, like EMRA or stem memory, might contaminate naive sorts.

Regarding treatment: PENTA 11 planned treatment interruption arm or continuous ART arm. Participants had taken at least three-drug ART for at least 24 weeks. The specimen comprised CD45RA+ CD4+ T cells from PBMCs, pooled from several time points, sampled from a donor given antiretroviral therapy, either interrupted or continuous. This sample's subset: naive CD4+ CD45RA+ CD45RO- T cells. The V call is TRBV4-1, the J call TRBJ1-5, with D possibly TRBD1 on 5 matching bases. The TCR comes from a pool of human donors with HIV. CDR3 nucleotide sequence: TGCGCCAGCAGCCAAGAAGGTGACAGACCCAATCAGCCCCAGCATTTT. This sequence encodes CASSQEGDRPNQPQHF.